This entry describes one T cell receptor beta chain. The antigen remains unidentified. Read data end 3 residues before the CDR3 end; the end is taken from the germline J gene. This record belongs to a study of Tregs in tolerant kidney transplant recipients. Whole-study findings and limits: Nucleotide sequences could not be compared across some patients' samples due to primer changes. Validation in larger populations is needed because few patients were studied.

The V segment lost 7 bases and the J segment 3 bases; nucleotides outside the gene matches: 8. Germline CDR1 and CDR2: GTSNPN and SVGIG (reference sequence). This CDR3 region has 14 residues. Sequencing was performed with immunoSEQ multiplex PCR; in TCRdb, only in-frame clones are kept and a portion is missing. The sample table sets out about 30,000 clones. Sequenced here: CD8+ T cells from blood, sampled before the transplant. The chain couples TRBV30 to TRBJ2-4, with 8 bases matching TRBD2. The source of this sequence is a human donor who received a combined kidney and bone marrow transplant. The CDR3 DNA, read in part, is TGTGCCTCTAGAGCGGGAGTCGGCAAAAACATT. It specifies CASRAGVGKNI. The whole CDR3 protein is CASRAGVGKNIQYF.